This T cell receptor (beta chain) stems from a study of blood T cell repertoires in COVID-19. As for the study in general: Acute and convalescent COVID-19 specimens originated in the United States, Italy and Spain. PBMCs, B-cell-depleted T cells, or T cells provided the cDNA or gDNA that made up the material.

Trimming cost V 6 bases and J 5 bases, with 17 bases left between them. Germline lookup yields CDR1 MNHEY and CDR2 SVGAGI. There are 15 residues in the CDR3. How the authors handled the data: Scientists estimated how many nucleated cells there were by amplifying reference gene primers. Profiled with immunoSEQ multiplex PCR; TCRdb holds only in-frame clones, not every one. Clonal size and the V and J genes are those of that table, whereas D and trimming came from the DNA. The profile shows approximately 89,000 clones, 75% to 90% of them singletons. The chain joins TRBV6-5 to TRBJ1-3, with D possibly TRBD1 on 5 matching bases. Sequences were obtained from peripheral blood. The sequence derives from a human donor in a cohort sampled during active COVID-19. CDR3 DNA: TGTGCCAGCAGCCGTGCGGGGGGGATGAGAAACACCATATATTTT. It encodes CASSRAGGMRNTIYF.